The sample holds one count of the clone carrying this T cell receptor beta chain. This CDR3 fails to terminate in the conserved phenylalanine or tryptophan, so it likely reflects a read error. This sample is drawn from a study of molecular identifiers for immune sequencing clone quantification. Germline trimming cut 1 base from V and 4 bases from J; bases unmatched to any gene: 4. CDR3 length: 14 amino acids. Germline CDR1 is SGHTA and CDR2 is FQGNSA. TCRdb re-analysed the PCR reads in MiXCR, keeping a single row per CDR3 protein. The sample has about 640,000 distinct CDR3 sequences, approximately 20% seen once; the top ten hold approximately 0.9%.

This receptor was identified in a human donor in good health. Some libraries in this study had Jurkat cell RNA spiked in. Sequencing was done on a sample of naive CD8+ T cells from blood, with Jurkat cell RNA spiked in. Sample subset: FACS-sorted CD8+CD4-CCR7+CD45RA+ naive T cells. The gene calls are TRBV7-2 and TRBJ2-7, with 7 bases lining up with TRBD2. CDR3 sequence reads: CASSLGLADYEQYS. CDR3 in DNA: TGTGCCAGCAGCTTAGGACTAGCAGATTACGAGCAGTACTCC.